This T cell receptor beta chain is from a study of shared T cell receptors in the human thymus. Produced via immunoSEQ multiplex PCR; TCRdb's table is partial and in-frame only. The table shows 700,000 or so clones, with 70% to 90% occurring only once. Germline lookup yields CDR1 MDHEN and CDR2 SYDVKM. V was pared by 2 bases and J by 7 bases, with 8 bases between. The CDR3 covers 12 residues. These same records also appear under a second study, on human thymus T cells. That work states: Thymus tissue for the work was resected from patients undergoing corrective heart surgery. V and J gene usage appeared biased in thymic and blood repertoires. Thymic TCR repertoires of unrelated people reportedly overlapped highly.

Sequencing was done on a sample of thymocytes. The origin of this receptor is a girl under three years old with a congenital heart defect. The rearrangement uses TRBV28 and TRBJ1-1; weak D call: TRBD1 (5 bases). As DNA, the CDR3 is TGTGCCAGCAGTTTACCAGGGAATGAAGCTTTCTTT. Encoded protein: CASSLPGNEAFF.